One sample yielded the 25 T cell receptor beta chains listed below, sequenced in a study of shared clonotypes between healthy human individuals. Generated by immunoSEQ multiplex PCR, the TCRdb table keeps only in-frame clones and is missing some. The sample carries 1,100,000 or so clones, approximately 80% recorded once. Sequenced sample: memory CD4+ T cells from PBMCs. The sample's subset: CD45RA-negative fraction. The source is a young man in good health. Some clones in this sample may be carry-over from other donors' samples.

The rearrangement uses TRBV6-5 and TRBJ1-1; 7 bases are a match to TRBD1. There are 14 residues in the CDR3. Germline V gives CDR1 MNHEY, CDR2 SVGAGI. V trimming: 4 bases; J trimming: 5 bases; junction bases outside the gene matches: 7. The CDR3 nucleotides read TGTGCCAGCAGTTCCCCGACAGGGAGGACTGAAGCTTTCTTT. It translates to CASSSPTGRTEAFF.

The chain's CDR3 is CASSWGQHSGEQYF. CDR3 DNA: TGTGCCAGCAGCTGGGGACAGCACTCTGGGGAGCAGTACTTC. The chain recombines TRBV11-2 with TRBJ2-7; 7 bases agree with TRBD1. Germline CDR1 and CDR2: SGHAT and FQNNGV. V was clipped by 4 bases and J by 7 bases; unmatched bases: 10. The CDR3 runs to 14 residues.

This chain joins TRBV5-1 and TRBJ2-7, with D possibly being TRBD1 or TRBD2 (5 bases each). Germline values: CDR1 SGHRS, CDR2 YFSETQ. Trimming cost V 3 bases and J 1 base, with 14 bases left between them. The CDR3 extends over 15 amino acids. CDR3 sequence (DNA): TGCGCCAGCAGCTCGCAGTCCGGGGCATCCTACGAGCAGTACTTC. It yields the protein CASSSQSGASYEQYF.

V is TRBV28 and J is TRBJ2-5; 7 bases agree with TRBD2. Germline CDR1 is MDHEN and CDR2 is SYDVKM. This CDR3 contains 14 residues. Germline trimming cut 5 bases from V and 4 bases from J; bases unmatched to any gene: 7. CDR3 region: CASSGGVARETQYF. DNA of the CDR3: TGTGCCAGCAGTGGGGGGGTGGCTCGAGAGACCCAGTACTTC. The variable domain in full, with the rest retrieved from reference TRBV28 and TRBJ2-5, is DVKVTQSSRYLVKRTGEKVFLECVQDMDHENMFWYRQDPGLGLRLIYFSYDVKMKEKGDIPEGYSVSREKKERFSLILESASTNQTSMYLCASSGGVARETQYFGPGTRLLVL.

The chain couples TRBV6-6 to TRBJ2-7; 8 nucleotides agree with TRBD1. This CDR3 is built from 15 residues. V was pared by 0 bases and J by 5 bases, with 6 bases of the junction left unmatched. Per the germline V gene, CDR1 is MNHNY and CDR2 is SVGAGI (reference sequence). DNA of the CDR3: TGTGCCAGCAGTTACTCAAGACAGGGGATGAACGAGCAGTACTTC. Translated: CASSYSRQGMNEQYF.

The rearrangement uses TRBV18 and TRBJ2-4, with 9 bases identical to TRBD2. This CDR3 has 16 amino acids. Germline CDR1 KGHSH, CDR2 LQKENI. V gave up 6 bases and J gave up 1 base; unmatched junction bases: 7. CDR3 sequence reads: CASSAGGAWAKNIQYF. The CDR3 nucleotides read TGTGCCAGCTCTGCGGGAGGGGCTTGGGCCAAAAACATTCAGTACTTC. Filled out from reference TRBV18 and TRBJ2-4, the complete variable domain reads NAGVMQNPRHLVRRRGQEARLRCSPMKGHSHVYWYRQLPEEGLKFMVYLQKENIIDESGMPKERFSAEFPKEGPSILRIQQVVRGDSAAYFCASSAGGAWAKNIQYFGAGTRLSVL.

Regarding this clone: This same CDR3 is encoded by further DNA sequences in the sample. J is TRBJ2-1 and V is TRBV11-3, with D tentatively TRBD2 (5 bases). This CDR3 has 13 residues. V was cut by 5 bases and J by 4 bases, with 9 bases left in between. The germline V gene encodes CDR1 SGHNT and CDR2 YENEEA. The CDR3 DNA is TGTGCCAGCAGCCGTACTAGTTACAATGAGCAGTTCTTC. Its translation is CASSRTSYNEQFF.

The chain employs TRBV5-4 and TRBJ2-1; 12 positions agree with TRBD1. There are 16 residues in the CDR3. Germline V gene data show CDR1 as SGHNT and CDR2 as YYREEE (reference sequence). J was trimmed by 9 bases and V by 2 bases; bases with no gene match: 9. The CDR3 coding sequence is TGTGCCAGCAGCTTCCCCGGGACAGGGGGCTTTTCTGAGCAGTTCTTC. This sequence encodes CASSFPGTGGFSEQFF.

V and J are TRBV5-1 and TRBJ2-1; the match to TRBD2 covers 13 bases. V gave up 3 bases and J gave up 5 bases; unmatched junction bases: 5. Germline V gene data show CDR1 as SGHRS and CDR2 as YFSETQ. This CDR3 is built from 16 residues. The CDR3 nucleotides are TGCGCCAGCAGCTCACTAGCGGGAGGGCTGAACAATGAGCAGTTCTTC. This encodes CASSSLAGGLNNEQFF.

This clone was detected a few times. The chain recombines TRBV12-2 with TRBJ2-1; TRBD2, the D gene given by the table, was not confirmed from the DNA. TRBV12-2 is a listed pseudogene. The CDR3 contains 16 residues. The CDR3 loop reads CASRTGTLRSYNEQFF. The CDR3 bases are TGTGCAAGTCGCACCGGGACTCTCCGCTCCTACAATGAGCAGTTCTTC.

This clone was recorded once. This chain links TRBV7-2 with TRBJ2-7; TRBD2 matches at 11 bases. The CDR3 spans 15 residues. V dropped 6 bases and J dropped 1; count of bases not matched to a gene: 5. From germline, CDR1 is SGHTA and CDR2 FQGNSA. The CDR3 is CASSRRLAGSYEQYF. The DNA for the CDR3 is TGTGCCAGCAGTCGTAGACTAGCGGGATCCTACGAGCAGTACTTC.

This chain joins TRBV9 and TRBJ2-5, with D tentatively TRBD2 (6 bases). V lost 0 bases and J lost 5, with 17 bases in between. The CDR3 has 16 residues. Germline V CDR1 and CDR2: SGDLS, YYNGEE. CDR3 sequence reads: CASSVAGGLLGETQYF. CDR3 in DNA: TGTGCCAGCAGCGTAGCTGGAGGGCTTTTGGGCGAGACCCAGTACTTC. Full variable domain (rest looked up from reference TRBV9 and TRBJ2-5): DSGVTQTPKHLITATGQRVTLRCSPRSGDLSVYWYQQSLDQGLQFLIQYYNGEERAKGNILERFSAQQFPDLHSELNLSSLELGDSALYFCASSVAGGLLGETQYFGPGTRLLVL.

This clone has a handful of counts. The chain uses TRBV11-2 and TRBJ1-4; 9 nucleotides match TRBD1. J gave up 6 bases and V 7 bases, and 6 bases lay outside the gene matches. Germline CDR1 and CDR2: SGHAT and FQNNGV. There are 14 residues in the CDR3. Here the CDR3 DNA reads TGTGCCAGCACACACAGGGGGCGAGATGAAAAACTGTTTTTT. Translated, it gives CASTHRGRDEKLFF.

V gene TRBV2 combines with J gene TRBJ1-1; possibly TRBD1 for D (6 bases). The CDR3 extends over 13 amino acids. CDR1 is SNHLY, CDR2 FYNNEI, per germline. Trimming pared 6 bases from V and 1 base from J, leaving 9 bases between. CDR3 DNA sequence: TGTGCCAGCAGGGGGGGACAGAACACTGAAGCTTTCTTT. It specifies CASRGGQNTEAFF. Filled out from reference TRBV2 and TRBJ1-1, the complete variable domain reads EPEVTQTPSHQVTQMGQEVILRCVPISNHLYFYWYRQILGQKVEFLVSFYNNEISEKSEIFDDQFSVERPDGSNFTLKIRSTKLEDSAMYFCASRGGQNTEAFFGQGTRLTVV.

This clone appeared once. The gene calls are TRBV7-8 and TRBJ1-1; D possibly corresponds to TRBD1 (5 bases). The CDR3 is made up of 14 amino acids. The germline V and J ends were trimmed by 3 bases and 5 bases, with 13 bases remaining between them. CDR1 SGHVS and CDR2 FQNEAQ come from the germline V gene. The CDR3 region is CASSLTAARTEAFF. The DNA for the CDR3 is TGTGCCAGCAGCTTGACAGCAGCGAGAACTGAAGCTTTCTTT. The full variable domain, completed using reference TRBV7-8 and TRBJ1-1, is GAGVSQSPRYKVAKRGQDVALRCDPISGHVSLFWYQQALGQGPEFLTYFQNEAQLDKSGLPSDRFFAERPEGSVSTLKIQRTQQEDSAVYLCASSLTAARTEAFFGQGTRLTVV.

The chain uses TRBV2 and TRBJ2-7; 12 nucleotides line up with TRBD2. Germline V gene sequence: CDR1 SNHLY, CDR2 FYNNEI. V was clipped by 6 bases and J by 2 bases; unmatched bases: 5. This CDR3 is 15 amino acids long. CDR3 nucleotides: TGTGCCAGCAGCGCAGGACTAGCGGGAACCTACGAGCAGTACTTC. It codes for CASSAGLAGTYEQYF.

V and J are TRBV11-2 and TRBJ2-5; 8 bases fit TRBD2. The CDR3 contains 17 residues. Germline values: CDR1 SGHAT, CDR2 FQNNGV. Losses at the gene ends were 0 bases for V and 0 bases for J; bases not matched to a gene: 6. In DNA, the CDR3 is TGTGCCAGCAGCTTAGATTGGGCTAGCGGGTACCAAGAGACCCAGTACTTC. Translation: CASSLDWASGYQETQYF.

The rearrangement uses TRBV5-1 and TRBJ2-7, with 8 bases identical to TRBD2. After removal of 0 bases from V and 5 bases from J, the junction contained 7 bases not matched to a gene. Germline V gene data show CDR1 as SGHRS and CDR2 as YFSETQ. The CDR3 length is 15 residues. CDR3 sequence (DNA): TGCGCCAGCAGCTTGGGGGGACTAGATTCCCACGAGCAGTACTTC. Translation gives CASSLGGLDSHEQYF.

The chain has TRBV2 and TRBJ1-1; D is unclear. This CDR3 has 15 amino acids. Trimming left V 7 bases short and J 5 bases short, with 20 bases between. In germline, CDR1 is SNHLY, CDR2 FYNNEI. CDR3 sequence (DNA): TGTGCCAGCACCAGATACGGGAGGTCGGTGACTGAAGCTTTCTTT. This gives the protein CASTRYGRSVTEAFF.

V is TRBV29-1 and J is TRBJ2-5, with TRBD1 matching over 7 bases. Germline lookup yields CDR1 SQVTM and CDR2 ANQGSEA. The CDR3 is made up of 12 amino acids. Trimming at V came to 3 bases and at J to 6 bases, leaving 4 bases not matched to a gene. CDR3 region: CSVDEQGQTQYF. The CDR3 DNA sequence: TGCAGCGTTGACGAACAGGGGCAGACCCAGTACTTC.

V gene TRBV15 combines with J gene TRBJ2-7; 7 bases line up with TRBD2. Per the germline V gene, CDR1 is LNHNV and CDR2 is YYDKDF (reference sequence). The ends lost 4 bases at V and 3 bases at J; junction bases unmatched: 12. This CDR3 region has 16 residues. The chain's CDR3 is CATSINSGSSFYEQYF. Written as DNA, the CDR3 is TGTGCCACCAGCATCAATAGCGGGTCTTCTTTCTACGAGCAGTACTTC.

The genes are TRBV1 and TRBJ2-3; the D call TRBD2 from the table was never checked on the DNA. TRBV1 counts as a pseudogene. The CDR3 runs to 15 residues. The CDR3, as DNA: TGCACCAGCAGAGCCTTGTCTATCTACACAGATACGCAGTATTTT. This codes for CTSRALSIYTDTQYF.

The chain combines TRBV28 with TRBJ1-1; 8 bases match TRBD1. The junction had 6 bases not matched to a gene; V was cut back by 3 bases and J by 0 bases. The V gene's germline CDR1 is MDHEN and CDR2 SYDVKM. This CDR3 comprises 16 residues. CDR3 in DNA: TGTGCCAGCAGTTTGTCCCCAGGGGGCATGAACACTGAAGCTTTCTTT. Encoded protein: CASSLSPGGMNTEAFF.

The J gene is TRBJ2-5, the V gene TRBV5-1; no definite D call. Germline assignment: CDR1 SGHRS and CDR2 YFSETQ. This CDR3 has 12 residues. The ends were cut back, 1 base at V and 14 bases at J, with 15 bases in the middle. In nucleotides, the CDR3 is TGCGCCAGCAGCTTGACATTTATCCCAACTTACTTC. It is translated as CASSLTFIPTYF.

A few counts support this clone. The CDR3 DNA reads TGCGCCAGCAGCTTGGTTGCCCCTCGGGATGAGCAGTTCTTC. This gives the protein CASSLVAPRDEQFF. The rearrangement joins TRBV5-1 to TRBJ2-1, with D hard to call. Trimming took 0 bases from V and 8 from J, leaving 12 bases between them. Per the germline V gene, CDR1 is SGHRS and CDR2 is YFSETQ. The CDR3 extends over 14 amino acids.